The 26 T cell receptor beta chains below were found in one sample sequenced in a study of blood T cells in healthy people across ages. Then a second PCR, running about 6 to 12 cycles, was carried out with a sample-barcoded 5' primer and a J-beta primer mix. TCRdb re-called the 5' RACE reads with MiXCR, one entry per CDR3 protein. The sample holds around 900,000 distinct CDR3 sequences, around 26% seen once. Material for sequencing was blood. Receptors originate from a woman of 80 years or more in good health.

This clonotype was counted between two and nine times. This chain connects TRBV21-1 to TRBJ2-4; TRBD2 is the table's D call and was not checked against the DNA. The last part of the DNA fits TRBJ2-7 better; the J call may be wrong. TRBV21-1 is given as a pseudogene. The CDR3 consists of 15 residues. CDR3 nucleotide sequence: TGTGCCAGCAGCAAATTCGTGAGGGGATGCTACGAGCAGTACTTC. Translating it yields CASSKFVRGCYEQYF.

This clonotype has at least ten counts. The chain employs TRBV3-1 and TRBJ2-7, with 7 bases matching TRBD1. Germline V lookup: CDR1 LGHDT, CDR2 YNNKEL (reference sequence). V lost 4 bases to trimming and J lost 3 bases; unmatched junction nucleotides: 9. CDR3 length: 15 amino acids. CDR3 DNA: TGTGCCAGCAGCCCCATGGGACAGAACTTCTACGAGCAGTACTTC. Translating gives CASSPMGQNFYEQYF.

On this clonotype: This may arise from a read error, as a much more abundant clone is one base away. The rearrangement joins TRBV7-2 to TRBJ1-4; D unresolved. CDR3 size: 11 residues. The ends were cut back, 4 bases at V and 8 bases at J, with 5 bases in the middle. Germline V lookup: CDR1 SGHTA, CDR2 FQGNSA. CDR3 in amino acids: CTSSSWEKLFF. In DNA form, the CDR3 reads TGTACCAGCAGCTCGTGGGAAAAACTGTTTTTT.

V usage is TRBV6-6 and J usage is TRBJ1-1, with a possible D match to TRBD1 (5 bases). Trimming left V 0 bases short and J 5 bases short, with 7 bases between. The CDR3 spans 13 residues. From germline, CDR1 is MNHNY and CDR2 SVGAGI (reference sequence). The CDR3 is CASSYSRVTEAFF. Written as DNA, the CDR3 is TGTGCCAGCAGTTACTCCAGGGTTACTGAAGCTTTCTTT.

This clonotype has a count of ten or more. This chain connects TRBV7-9 to TRBJ2-7; perhaps TRBD1 as D (6 bases). Trimming cost V 5 bases and J 1 base, with 12 bases left between them. The germline V gene has CDR1 SEHNR and CDR2 FQNEAQ (reference sequence). The CDR3 consists of 14 residues. The CDR3 reads CASSLGTFSYEQYF. CDR3 coding DNA: TGTGCCAGCAGCCTCGGGACATTTTCCTACGAGCAGTACTTC.

The rearrangement uses TRBV5-6 and TRBJ2-2; possible D gene TRBD2, 6 bases. CDR3 length: 14 amino acids. Trimming removed 5 bases at V and 4 bases at J, with 12 bases between. The germline gives CDR1 SGHDT, CDR2 YYEEEE. CDR3 in amino acids: CASRGTPGTGELFF. CDR3 nucleotide sequence: TGTGCCAGCAGGGGGACTCCGGGCACCGGGGAGCTGTTTTTT.

The V and J genes are TRBV18 and TRBJ1-1; TRBD1 matches 7 bases. The CDR3 runs to 15 residues. J gave up 6 bases and V 4 bases, and 11 bases lay outside the gene matches. CDR1 KGHSH and CDR2 LQKENI come from the germline V gene. CDR3 sequence (DNA): TGTGCCAGCTCACATACACAGGGGATGATCCCTGAAGCTTTCTTT. Its protein product is CASSHTQGMIPEAFF.

For this clonotype: This could be a read error, since a much larger clone is one nucleotide away. The genes are TRBV28 and TRBJ2-7; TRBD1 agrees at 8 bases. With V trimmed by 2 bases and J by 9 bases, 6 bases remained unmatched. The germline V gene encodes CDR1 MDHEN and CDR2 SYDVKM. The CDR3 sequence is 13 residues long. For the CDR3, the DNA is TGTGCCAGCAGTTTACAGGGGGCGAGCGGGCAGTACTTC. This translates into CASSLQGASGQYF. Complete variable domain (other parts from reference TRBV28 and TRBJ2-7): DVKVTQSSRYLVKRTGEKVFLECVQDMDHENMFWYRQDPGLGLRLIYFSYDVKMKEKGDIPEGYSVSREKKERFSLILESASTNQTSMYLCASSLQGASGQYFGPGTRLTVT.

This clonotype has a handful of counts. This chain links TRBV4-3 with TRBJ1-2, with D possibly matching TRBD1 (5 bases). The V and J ends lost 5 bases and 0 bases respectively, with 19 bases between them. The germline V gene encodes CDR1 LGHNA and CDR2 YSLEER. The CDR3 length is 17 residues. The DNA for the CDR3 is TGCGCCAGCAGCAGCCGGACCGGGACGGCTGCTAACTATGGCTACACCTTC. It codes for CASSSRTGTAANYGYTF.

Regarding this clonotype: Sequence at one end of the junction differs from germline and may be a read error. The V call is TRBV10-3, the J call TRBJ1-4; D may be TRBD1 (5 bases). The CDR3 spans 14 residues. The germline V gene has CDR1 ENHRY and CDR2 SYGVKD. The CDR3 reads CAVRPGTTNEKLFF. In DNA, the CDR3 is TGTGCCGTCAGGCCAGGGACAACTAATGAAAAACTGTTTTTT.

This clonotype was recorded many times. CDR3 sequence: CASSKGSSRLAKNIQYF. In DNA, the CDR3 is TGTGCCAGCAGCAAAGGGTCTAGCCGTCTAGCCAAAAACATTCAGTACTTC. J is TRBJ2-4 and V is TRBV21-1; the table calls TRBD2, which could not be checked here. TRBV21-1 is classified as a pseudogene. CDR3 length equals 17 residues.

This clonotype was observed many times. The chain couples TRBV30 to TRBJ1-2; 7 bases match TRBD1. CDR3 length: 14 residues. The germline V gene has CDR1 GTSNPN and CDR2 SVGIG (reference sequence). V shed 2 bases, J shed 4 bases, and the junction held 7 bases outside the gene matches. The CDR3: CAWSLQGRVYGYTF. CDR3 sequence (DNA): TGTGCCTGGAGTTTACAGGGGAGAGTCTATGGCTACACCTTC.

Ten or more counts support this clonotype. This chain connects TRBV20-1 to TRBJ2-7, with D possibly matching TRBD1 (6 bases). V lost 3 bases and J 2 bases, leaving 17 bases between the germline ends. The CDR3 has 15 residues. Germline V gene sequence: CDR1 DFQATT, CDR2 SNEGSKA (reference sequence). The CDR3 DNA reads as TGCAGTGCTAGCCCGGGTAACAGGGTGACCTACGAGCAGTACTTC. Its translation: CSASPGNRVTYEQYF.

The V call is TRBV2, the J call TRBJ2-6, with 7 bases identical to TRBD2. Germline V gives CDR1 SNHLY, CDR2 FYNNEI. Trimming removed 6 bases from V and 9 bases from J; junction bases left unmatched: 2. The length of the CDR3 is 12 residues. CDR3 sequence reads: CASRGEGNVLTF. The CDR3 DNA is TGTGCCAGCAGGGGGGAGGGCAACGTCCTGACTTTC.

At least ten counts were recorded for this clonotype. The chain has TRBV27 and TRBJ2-5; TRBD1 is a possible D gene (6 bases). CDR1 MNHEY and CDR2 SMNVEV come from the germline V gene (reference sequence). The CDR3 runs 14 residues. Trimming took off 8 bases at V and 7 bases at J, with 20 bases between the two ends. The CDR3 DNA reads TGTGCCAGCTGGACAGTGGATGCCCCATGGACCCAGTACTTC. It encodes CASWTVDAPWTQYF.

The sample holds many counts of this clonotype. CDR3 residues: CASSLLPPGGAGTQYF. The DNA for the CDR3 is TGTGCCAGCAGCTTACTCCCCCCAGGGGGCGCCGGGACCCAGTACTTC. V gene TRBV7-2 combines with J gene TRBJ2-5, with 8 bases fitting TRBD1. The CDR3 has 16 amino acids. J was trimmed by 7 bases and V by 2 bases; bases with no gene match: 12. From germline, CDR1 is SGHTA and CDR2 FQGNSA.

This clonotype was detected ten times or more. The chain combines TRBV12-3 or TRBV12-4 with TRBJ2-7; D call uncertain. This CDR3 contains 11 residues. Trimming removed 2 bases at V and 6 bases at J, with 5 bases between. In DNA, the CDR3 is TGTGCCAGCAGTTTAACGGGCGAGCAGTACTTC. It translates to CASSLTGEQYF.

This clonotype was picked up many times. The V gene is TRBV5-5, the J gene TRBJ2-3; D not certain. This CDR3 comprises 16 residues. The germline V gene has CDR1 SGHKS and CDR2 YYEKEE (reference sequence). V was pared by 1 base and J by 0 bases, with 12 bases between. The DNA for the CDR3 is TGTGCCAGCAGCTTGTCTTGGGCACAAAGCACAGATACGCAGTATTTT. Translating gives CASSLSWAQSTDTQYF. Full variable domain (rest looked up from reference TRBV5-5 and TRBJ2-3): DAGVTQSPTHLIKTRGQQVTLRCSPISGHKSVSWYQQVLGQGPQFIFQYYEKEERGRGNFPDRFSARQFPNYSSELNVNALLLGDSALYLCASSLSWAQSTDTQYFGPGTRLTVL.

The chain recombines TRBV7-2 with TRBJ1-2, with a weak D call TRBD1 (5 bases). Looked up from germline, CDR1 is SGHTA and CDR2 is FQGNSA. CDR3 length: 15 amino acids. The germline V and J ends were trimmed by 0 bases and 4 bases, with 12 bases remaining between them. The CDR3 sequence: CASSLAQDGSYGYTF. For the CDR3, the DNA is TGTGCCAGCAGCTTAGCACAGGACGGGAGCTATGGCTACACCTTC.

V and J are TRBV5-1 and TRBJ2-7; D not certain. This CDR3 has 12 amino acids. CDR1 is SGHRS, CDR2 YFSETQ, per germline. Trimming left V 2 bases short and J 10 bases short, with 13 bases between. The CDR3 DNA reads as TGCGCCAGCAGCTTTTCGTCTGGTACCCAGTACTTC. It yields the protein CASSFSSGTQYF.

This clonotype was counted many times. The genes are TRBV6-2 or TRBV6-3 and TRBJ2-5; D perhaps matches TRBD1 (7 bases). CDR1 is MNHEY, CDR2 SVGEGT, per germline. V was trimmed by 6 bases and J by 2 bases, leaving 13 bases between them. The CDR3 consists of 14 residues. Written as DNA, the CDR3 is TGTGCCAGCAGCCTACAGGGGACTCAAGAGACCCAGTACTTC. Its protein product is CASSLQGTQETQYF.

This chain joins TRBV20-1 and TRBJ2-1, with 10 nucleotides matching TRBD2. Trimming at V came to 5 bases and at J to 0 bases, leaving 10 bases not matched to a gene. CDR1 and CDR2 from the germline V gene are DFQATT and SNEGSKA (reference sequence). The CDR3 is 17 residues long. CDR3 sequence: CSAWTIGLAVSYNEQFF. The DNA of the CDR3 is TGCAGTGCTTGGACTATCGGACTAGCGGTCTCCTACAATGAGCAGTTCTTC.

A note on this clonotype: The junction does not match germline at one end; this may be a read error. The chain combines TRBV9 with TRBJ2-2; the D is unclear. The CDR3 loop spans 15 amino acids. Germline V gives CDR1 SGDLS, CDR2 YYNGEE. Here the CDR3 reads CTSSVGHSNTGELFF. In DNA form, the CDR3 reads TGTACCAGCAGCGTAGGTCACTCCAACACCGGGGAGCTGTTTTTT.

The chain joins TRBV15 to TRBJ1-4; unclear D gene. The CDR3 sequence is 16 residues long. The germline V and J ends were trimmed by 0 bases and 9 bases, with 17 bases remaining between them. The germline V gene has CDR1 LNHNV and CDR2 YYDKDF (reference sequence). CDR3 nucleotide sequence: TGTGCCACCAGCAGAGATCTTATACGGGGAAATCAAAAACTGTTTTTT. This gives the protein CATSRDLIRGNQKLFF. Using reference TRBV15 and TRBJ1-4 for the parts outside the CDR3, the full variable domain is DAMVIQNPRYQVTQFGKPVTLSCSQTLNHNVMYWYQQKSSQAPKLLFHYYDKDFNNEADTPDNFQSRRPNTSFCFLDIRSPGLGDTAMYLCATSRDLIRGNQKLFFGSGTQLSVL.

This clonotype was recorded many times. One end of the junction varies from germline; a read error may be responsible. This chain connects TRBV5-1 to TRBJ2-5; a weak D match, TRBD2 (6 bases). Germline CDR1 and CDR2: SGHRS and YFSETQ. The CDR3 consists of 14 residues. DNA for the CDR3: TGTGCCAGCAGCCTAAGAGAGGGGAGGGAGACCCAGTACTTC. It codes for CASSLREGRETQYF. Using reference TRBV5-1 and TRBJ2-5 for the parts outside the CDR3, the full variable domain is KAGVTQTPRYLIKTRGQQVTLSCSPISGHRSVSWYQQTPGQGLQFLFEYFSETQRNKGNFPGRFSGRQFSNSRSEMNVSTLELGDSALYLCASSLREGRETQYFGPGTRLLVL.

This clonotype appeared many times. This sequence joins TRBV9 and TRBJ2-7, with 11 bases matching TRBD1. Germline V gives CDR1 SGDLS, CDR2 YYNGEE. V lost 0 bases to trimming and J lost 5 bases; unmatched junction nucleotides: 4. This CDR3 contains 15 residues. This chain's CDR3 is CASSVGTGGRNEQYF. The CDR3 DNA is TGTGCCAGCAGCGTAGGGACAGGGGGCAGGAACGAGCAGTACTTC.